Listed here are 13 T cell receptor beta chains from one sample, sequenced in a study of T cell repertoires in cytomegalovirus infection. These TCRs' antigens remain unknown. TCRdb processed the reads anew with MiXCR; each CDR3 protein has one entry. This table holds approximately 990,000 distinct CDR3 sequences, approximately 31% found once. The sequences come from cultured CD8+ T cells from PBMCs, collected from culture after CMV antigen stimulation. These receptor sequences come from a human donor in good health (CMV status not recorded). Some clones in this sample may be carry-over from other donors' samples.

This chain connects TRBV9 to TRBJ1-2, with 7 bases fitting TRBD1. The CDR3 is 15 amino acids. The V and J ends lost 4 bases and 8 bases, in that order; junction bases with no gene match: 14. Germline V lookup: CDR1 SGDLS, CDR2 YYNGEE. The CDR3 protein is CASSPPDRALWGYTF. CDR3 nucleotide sequence: TGTGCCAGCAGCCCCCCCGACAGGGCTCTTTGGGGCTACACCTTC.

This clonotype was seen a few times. V usage is TRBV2 and J usage is TRBJ2-1; TRBD2 aligns across 9 bases. Germline CDR1 SNHLY, CDR2 FYNNEI. J gave up 1 base and V 6 bases, and 4 bases lay outside the gene matches. The CDR3 sequence is 15 residues long. The CDR3 bases are TGTGCCAGCAGCGGCGGGGGGGGTTCCTACAATGAGCAGTTCTTC. It is translated as CASSGGGGSYNEQFF.

This clonotype was found a few times. The chain joins TRBV6-1 to TRBJ1-2, with 8 bases lining up with TRBD1. The CDR3 consists of 14 residues. Germline lookup yields CDR1 MNHNS and CDR2 SASEGT. V lost 9 bases to trimming and J lost 2 bases; unmatched junction nucleotides: 8. The CDR3 region is CASTGTGHNYGYTF. The CDR3 DNA reads TGTGCCAGTACCGGGACAGGACACAACTATGGCTACACCTTC.

CDR3 nucleotides: TGTGCCAGTAAAGAGAACCTTGGAGGTCGGGGGGGCACTGAAGCTTTCTTT. Translation: CASKENLGGRGGTEAFF. The chain couples TRBV19 to TRBJ1-1, with D possibly TRBD1 on 5 matching bases. The V end was cut by 7 bases, the J end by 4 bases, with 25 bases between. The CDR3 has 17 residues. The germline V gene has CDR1 LNHDA and CDR2 SQIVND (reference sequence).

This clonotype showed up many times. This rearrangement joins TRBV7-2 to TRBJ2-3; TRBD1 matches 9 bases. CDR1 is SGHTA, CDR2 FQGNSA, per germline. The CDR3 extends over 16 amino acids. With 0 bases clipped from V and 2 bases from J, the junction kept 3 bases outside the gene matches. CDR3 nucleotides: TGTGCCAGCAGCTTAGCCTGGGACAGGGTCACAGATACGCAGTATTTT. Amino acids: CASSLAWDRVTDTQYF.

CDR3 in amino acids: CASSQDPGDEQFF. In DNA form, the CDR3 reads TGTGCCAGCAGCCAAGATCCCGGCGATGAGCAGTTCTTC. The V gene is TRBV3-1, the J gene TRBJ2-1; the D is unclear. Looked up from germline, CDR1 is LGHDT and CDR2 is YNNKEL (reference sequence). The CDR3 contains 13 residues. Trimming removed 0 bases from V and 8 bases from J, with 8 bases in between.

V is TRBV6-6 and J is TRBJ1-5; D is ambiguous. Trimming pared 5 bases from V and 0 bases from J, leaving 17 bases between. Germline V lookup: CDR1 MNHNY, CDR2 SVGAGI (reference sequence). The CDR3 loop spans 17 amino acids. The CDR3 coding sequence is TGTGCCAGCAGTAAGGTATCAGCCTCCTATAGCAATCAGCCCCAGCATTTT. Protein product: CASSKVSASYSNQPQHF.

CDR3 DNA sequence: TGTGCCAGCAGCCAAGGCCCTGGACAGGGTTATAGCAATCAGCCCCAGCATTTT. Translating it yields CASSQGPGQGYSNQPQHF. The chain combines TRBV14 with TRBJ1-5; TRBD1 matches at 8 bases. V lost 1 base and J lost 0; bases outside the gene matches: 8. The CDR3 sequence is 18 residues long. In germline, CDR1 is SGHDN, CDR2 FVKESK.

This clonotype was counted a few times. V is TRBV10-3 and J is TRBJ2-7; TRBD1 might be the D (5 bases). The germline V gene has CDR1 ENHRY and CDR2 SYGVKD. This CDR3 region has 15 residues. V was cut by 0 bases and J by 0 bases, with 9 bases left in between. CDR3 nucleotide sequence: TGTGCCATCAGTGAGTCTGGGGCCTCCTCCTACGAGCAGTACTTC. It encodes CAISESGASSYEQYF.

The rearrangement links TRBV5-6 to TRBJ2-7; unclear D gene. The CDR3 is made up of 16 amino acids. Germline loops: CDR1 SGHDT, CDR2 YYEEEE. V lost 0 bases and J 2 bases, leaving 15 bases between the germline ends. CDR3 amino acids: CASSLGGLTPAYEQYV. CDR3 nucleotide sequence: TGTGCCAGCAGCTTGGGGGGTTTGACACCAGCCTACGAGCAGTACGTC.

The J gene is TRBJ1-2, the V gene TRBV25-1; no firm D call. In germline, CDR1 is MGHDK, CDR2 SYGVNS. Trimming stripped 8 bases from V and 2 bases from J, with 12 bases between. The CDR3 is made up of 13 amino acids. CDR3 nucleotide sequence: TGTGCCAGCGCTGCGGGGTCGAACTATGGCTACACCTTC. Amino acid sequence: CASAAGSNYGYTF.

The J gene is TRBJ2-2, the V gene TRBV3-1, with 13 positions matching TRBD2. The germline V gene encodes CDR1 LGHDT and CDR2 YNNKEL (reference sequence). V trimming: 3 bases; J trimming: 6 bases; junction bases outside the gene matches: 7. The CDR3 length is 17 residues. The CDR3 nucleotides are TGTGCCAGCAGCCACGGACTAGCGGGGGATTCTGCCGGGGAGCTGTTTTTT. As protein: CASSHGLAGDSAGELFF.

This clonotype was picked up a small number of times. The chain joins TRBV6-1 to TRBJ1-5; D might be TRBD1 (5 bases). V lost 5 bases, J lost 2 bases, and 13 bases lay in between. This CDR3 is 15 amino acids long. Germline loops: CDR1 MNHNS, CDR2 SASEGT. The CDR3 loop reads CASSPWGYGNQPQHF. CDR3 in DNA: TGTGCCAGCAGTCCATGGGGGTACGGCAATCAGCCCCAGCATTTT.